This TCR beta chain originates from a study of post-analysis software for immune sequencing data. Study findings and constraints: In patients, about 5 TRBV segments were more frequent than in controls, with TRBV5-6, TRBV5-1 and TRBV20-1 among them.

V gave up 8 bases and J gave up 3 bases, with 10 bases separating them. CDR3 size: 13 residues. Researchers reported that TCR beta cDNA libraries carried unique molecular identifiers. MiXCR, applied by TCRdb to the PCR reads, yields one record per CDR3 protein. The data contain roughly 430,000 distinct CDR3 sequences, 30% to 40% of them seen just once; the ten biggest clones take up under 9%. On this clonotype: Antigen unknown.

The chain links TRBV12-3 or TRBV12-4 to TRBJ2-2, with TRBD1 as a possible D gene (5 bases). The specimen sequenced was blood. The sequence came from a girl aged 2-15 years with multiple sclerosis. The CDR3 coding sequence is TGTGCCAGCGCCTCAGGGTACACCGGGGAGCTGTTTTTT. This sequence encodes CASASGYTGELFF.